This TCR beta chain was identified during a study of human T cells and chemical hapten exposure. At the level of the study: The patch tests put 0.01% DPC on the skin of the upper back and were read 6 days later. There were per-sample TCR yield variations, arising mainly from small pooled library volume differences.

Time point noted: pre-sensitization, week 0. The treatment denotes: therapeutic diphenylcyclopropenone sensitization with weekly scalp DPC. Blood draws came first, before each patch test. Broader study findings: The study found that PT1 expanded TCR counts correlated positively with patch test score.

This CDR3 spans 12 amino acids. Germline V gene data show CDR1 as DFQATT and CDR2 as SNEGSKA (reference sequence). V was pared by 1 base and J by 5 bases, with 9 bases between. MiXCR, applied by TCRdb to the RACE reads, yields one record per CDR3 protein. The sample has 84,000 or so distinct CDR3 sequences; about 8.5% are singletons. Details on this clonotype: Its antigen is not identified.

This clonotype originated in a man aged 35 to 55 with alopecia areata. Some clones in this sample may be carry-over from other donors' samples. The sample consisted of whole blood, taken in connection with sensitization to the hapten diphenylcyclopropenone (DPC). The chain couples TRBV20-1 to TRBJ2-7, with D maybe TRBD1 (5 bases). CDR3 amino acids: CSARAPGHEQYF. CDR3 nucleotide sequence: TGCAGTGCTAGAGCGCCAGGGCACGAGCAGTACTTC.